These 14 T cell receptor beta chains came from one sample sequenced in a study of T cell changes during pregnancy in multiple sclerosis. TCRdb's table, derived via immunoSEQ multiplex PCR, lists solely in-frame clones and lacks some. The repertoire consists of 40,000 to 45,000 clones, with 70% to 90% occurring once and the leading ten covering 5.9%. Material: CD8+ T cells from peripheral blood mononuclear cells, obtained after pregnancy. The source is a female donor in good health, enrolled as a control in a pregnancy study.

The chain joins TRBV15 to TRBJ1-5; D is perhaps TRBD1 (5 bases). The ends were cut back, 5 bases at V and 0 bases at J, with 8 bases in the middle. This CDR3 contains 14 residues. Looked up from germline, CDR1 is LNHNV and CDR2 is YYDKDF (reference sequence). The CDR3 loop reads CATSEDSSNQPQHF. The CDR3 bases are TGTGCCACCAGCGAAGACAGTAGCAATCAGCCCCAGCATTTT.

This sequence joins TRBV6-5 and TRBJ2-7, with D possibly matching TRBD1 (6 bases). The V and J ends lost 3 bases and 0 bases respectively, with 12 bases between them. Germline V gene sequence: CDR1 MNHEY, CDR2 SVGAGI. CDR3 length: 15 residues. CDR3 loop: CASSYGTPSSYEQYF. CDR3 coding DNA: TGTGCCAGCAGTTATGGGACACCGAGCTCCTACGAGCAGTACTTC.

This clone appeared once. The chain combines TRBV9 with TRBJ2-1; TRBD1 aligns across 7 bases. Trimming removed 3 bases from V and 8 bases from J; junction bases left unmatched: 11. The germline gives CDR1 SGDLS, CDR2 YYNGEE. The CDR3 is 15 residues long. Written as DNA, the CDR3 is TGTGCCAGCAGCGCCTCCGGGACAGCCCTCGATGAGCAGTTCTTC. This encodes CASSASGTALDEQFF.

The chain links TRBV7-9 to TRBJ1-2, with unresolved D. From germline, CDR1 is SEHNR and CDR2 FQNEAQ (reference sequence). V was trimmed by 4 bases and J by 5 bases, leaving 11 bases between them. The CDR3 is 13 amino acids. CDR3 DNA sequence: TGTGCCAGCAGCTCGGGGTGGCCTTATGGCTACACCTTC. Encoded protein: CASSSGWPYGYTF.

A single count supports this clone. This chain links TRBV6-1 with TRBJ2-5; 10 bases align to TRBD2. V was clipped by 11 bases and J by 3 bases; unmatched bases: 6. The length of the CDR3 is 13 residues. Germline values: CDR1 MNHNS, CDR2 SASEGT. CDR3 sequence reads: CAGRGTSEETQYF. CDR3 DNA sequence: TGTGCCGGCCGCGGGACTAGCGAAGAGACCCAGTACTTC.

The genes are TRBV5-1 and TRBJ1-4, with D perhaps TRBD1 (5 bases). The CDR3 length is 16 residues. Germline lookup yields CDR1 SGHRS and CDR2 YFSETQ. Trimming stripped 1 base from V and 8 bases from J, with 18 bases between. The CDR3 is CASSLYGDGEGEKLFF. The CDR3 bases are TGCGCCAGCAGCTTGTACGGGGACGGGGAGGGCGAAAAACTGTTTTTT.

This chain connects TRBV7-8 to TRBJ1-2; D possibly corresponds to TRBD1 (6 bases). Deletions cut 5 bases from V and 8 bases from J, with 15 bases between. Per germline, CDR1 SGHVS and CDR2 FQNEAQ. The CDR3 sequence is 13 residues long. CDR3 amino acids: CASSGTGIGGYTF. In DNA form, the CDR3 reads TGTGCCAGCAGCGGAACAGGGATAGGGGGCTACACCTTC.

The chain combines TRBV4-1 with TRBJ2-1; possibly TRBD1 for D (5 bases). The CDR3 consists of 16 residues. V lost 0 bases and J lost 5, with 14 bases in between. CDR1 and CDR2 from the germline V gene are MGHRA and YSYEKL. The CDR3 coding sequence is TGCGCCAGCAGCCAAGATGGGCAGGGCAACGACAATGAGCAGTTCTTC. Protein: CASSQDGQGNDNEQFF.

J is TRBJ2-7 and V is TRBV5-4, with 8 bases aligning to TRBD2. Germline V lookup: CDR1 SGHNT, CDR2 YYREEE (reference sequence). CDR3 length equals 13 residues. Germline trimming cut 5 bases from V and 0 bases from J; bases unmatched to any gene: 1. Here the CDR3 reads CASRAGGSYEQYF. The CDR3 DNA reads TGTGCCAGCAGGGCGGGGGGCTCCTACGAGCAGTACTTC.

This clone was seen only once. The chain is built from TRBV6-1 and TRBJ1-3, with D tentatively TRBD1 (5 bases). Per germline, CDR1 MNHNS and CDR2 SASEGT. Between the trimmed V and J ends, which lost 3 bases and 1 base, there was a span of 10 bases. The CDR3 contains 15 residues. The CDR3 sequence: CASSDSPGSGNTIYF. The DNA of the CDR3 is TGTGCCAGCAGTGATTCCCCAGGGTCTGGAAACACCATATATTTT.

The J gene is TRBJ1-2, the V gene TRBV6-5, with no clear D. The V gene lost 0 bases and the J gene lost 6 bases, with 8 bases spanning the gap. CDR1 MNHEY and CDR2 SVGAGI come from the germline V gene. The CDR3 runs to 13 residues. CDR3 amino acids: CASSYSAGDGYTF. CDR3 coding DNA: TGTGCCAGCAGTTACTCAGCCGGGGATGGCTACACCTTC.

This clone has only one observation. This chain links TRBV4-3 with TRBJ1-1; D is undetermined. Germline-derived CDR1 and CDR2 are LGHNA and YSLEER. Between the trimmed V and J ends, which lost 0 bases and 1 base, there was a span of 6 bases. This CDR3 has 14 residues. The CDR3 sequence is CASSQDYRNTEAFF. CDR3 coding DNA: TGCGCCAGCAGCCAAGATTACAGGAACACTGAAGCTTTCTTT.

The V call is TRBV21-1, the J call TRBJ1-2; no check of the table's D call, TRBD1, against the DNA was made. TRBV21-1 is designated a pseudogene. The CDR3 spans 17 residues. The CDR3 DNA sequence: TGTGCCAGCAGCAAAGCGCTTGGACACCACCTTAACTATGGCTACACCTTC. Residues: CASSKALGHHLNYGYTF.

The table lists this clone with a count of one. Here the CDR3 reads CASSHTPPGLLYNEQFF. Written as DNA, the CDR3 is TGCGCCAGCAGCCACACCCCTCCGGGACTATTATACAATGAGCAGTTCTTC. V and J are TRBV4-3 and TRBJ2-1, with 7 bases fitting TRBD2. The CDR3 consists of 17 residues. The germline CDR1 and CDR2 sequences are LGHNA and YSLEER. V lost 3 bases, J lost 4 bases, and 12 bases stayed unmatched.